This record looks at one T cell receptor beta chain sequence and its context. What it binds is unknown. This sample was taken from a study of T cells expressing NK-cell markers. Study-wide results and caveats: Clarity on HCMV specificity was lacking for the expanded NKG2C+ T cell clones. About 1.0-8% of CD8+ T cells in a handful of donors belonged to dominant NKG2C+ clonotypes. There were a handful of donors in whom these clonotypes also led the CD3+CD56-NKG2C+ fraction.

TCRdb reprocessed the 5' RACE reads, with one entry per CDR3 protein and no DNA. The sample data list 450,000 to 600,000 distinct CDR3 sequences. The CDR3 runs 14 residues. CDR1 is SGHAT, CDR2 FQNNGV, per germline. Sequencing was performed on blood T cells: a sorted CD56 or NKG2C T cell subset, CD4+ or CD8+ T cells, or bulk PBMC T cells (not recorded which). The rearrangement links TRBV11-2 to TRBJ1-4. The TCR originated in a man aged 18 to 29 in good health. CDR3 amino acids: CASSATAGDEKLFF. Based on the CDR3 plus reference TRBV11-2 and TRBJ1-4, the full variable domain is EAGVAQSPRYKIIEKRQSVAFWCNPISGHATLYWYQQILGQGPKLLIQFQNNGVVDDSQLPKDRFSAERLKGVDSTLKIQPAKLEDSAVYLCASSATAGDEKLFFGSGTQLSVL.